This record concerns one T cell receptor (beta chain) sequence. V trimming: 2 bases; J trimming: 4 bases; junction bases outside the gene matches: 8. Germline CDR1 is SNHLY and CDR2 is FYNNEI. The CDR3 runs to 15 residues. This sample stems from a study of blood T cell repertoires in COVID-19. Study overall: Donors in the United States, Italy and Spain gave samples during acute or convalescent COVID-19. T cells, B-cell-depleted T cells, or PBMCs provided the cDNA or gDNA that served as material.

In the authors' methods: Estimates of nucleated cell counts were drawn from the amplification of reference gene primers. Some clones are missing from TCRdb's copy, which holds only in-frame ones; the method was immunoSEQ multiplex PCR. Clonal size and the V and J genes are those of that table, whereas D and trimming came from the DNA. This table has around 320,000 clones, about 82% appearing once. This chain joins TRBV2 and TRBJ2-7, with 7 bases that match TRBD1. This TCR came from a human donor in a cohort sampled during active COVID-19. Material: peripheral blood. CDR3 sequence: CASSELGSGQYEQYF. The CDR3 bases are TGTGCCAGCAGTGAATTAGGTTCGGGACAGTACGAGCAGTACTTC.